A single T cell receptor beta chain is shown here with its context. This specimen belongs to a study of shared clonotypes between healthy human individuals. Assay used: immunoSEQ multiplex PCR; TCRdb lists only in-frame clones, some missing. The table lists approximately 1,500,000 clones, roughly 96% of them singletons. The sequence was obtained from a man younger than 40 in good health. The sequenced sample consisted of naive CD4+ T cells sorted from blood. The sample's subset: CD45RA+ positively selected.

Here the CDR3 reads CASSPLDAGNTIYF. DNA of the CDR3: TGTGCCAGCTCACCCTTGGATGCTGGAAACACCATATATTTT. V and J are TRBV18 and TRBJ1-3; D call uncertain. The CDR3 contains 14 residues. Looked up from germline, CDR1 is KGHSH and CDR2 is LQKENI. V dropped 3 bases and J dropped 2 bases, with 8 bases sitting between them.